The 22 T cell receptor beta chains below all came from one sample that was sequenced in a study of blood T cell repertoires in COVID-19. Sequenced by immunoSEQ multiplex PCR; TCRdb stores in-frame clones only, minus some. The sample lists roughly 250,000 clones, roughly nine tenths occurring once. Input material: peripheral blood. These receptors were collected from a middle-aged man who had recovered from COVID-19.

The chain joins TRBV18 to TRBJ1-4; tentative D call: TRBD1 (5 bases). The CDR3 has 15 amino acids. Germline V gene lookup returns CDR1 KGHSH and CDR2 LQKENI. V lost 2 bases and J 7 bases, leaving 14 bases between the germline ends. CDR3 residues: CASSPLPQGSEKLFF. CDR3 in DNA: TGTGCCAGCTCACCATTACCTCAGGGTAGTGAAAAACTGTTTTTT. The whole variable domain, filled in from reference TRBV18 and TRBJ1-4, reads NAGVMQNPRHLVRRRGQEARLRCSPMKGHSHVYWYRQLPEEGLKFMVYLQKENIIDESGMPKERFSAEFPKEGPSILRIQQVVRGDSAAYFCASSPLPQGSEKLFFGSGTQLSVL.

Only a few counts were recorded for this clone. J is TRBJ2-7 and V is TRBV7-6, with D possibly TRBD1 on 6 matching bases. V was shortened by 6 bases and J by 0 bases, with 12 bases between the two germline ends. Germline CDR1 and CDR2: SGHVS and FNYEAQ. This CDR3 contains 14 residues. The CDR3 DNA follows: TGTGCCAGCAGTCGAGGGGGTAGCTCCTACGAGCAGTACTTC. It codes for CASSRGGSSYEQYF.

In its sample, this clone was seen a few times. J is TRBJ1-6 and V is TRBV7-9; D ambiguous. CDR1 is SEHNR and CDR2 is FQNEAQ in the germline V gene (reference sequence). The CDR3 has 15 residues. Trimming left V 5 bases short and J 8 bases short, with 16 bases between. Written as DNA, the CDR3 is TGTGCCAGCAGCACCGTGGAGGGCTTGGATTCACCCCTCCACTTT. Translating it yields CASSTVEGLDSPLHF.

In its sample, this clone was seen a few times. This chain links TRBV6-6 with TRBJ1-3; 8 bases line up with TRBD1. V shed 4 bases and J 0 bases; nucleotides not matched to a gene: 5. Looked up from germline, CDR1 is MNHNY and CDR2 is SVGAGI (reference sequence). The CDR3 spans 16 residues. The CDR3 region is CASSLGQGLSGNTIYF. Written as DNA, the CDR3 is TGTGCCAGCAGTTTAGGACAGGGACTCTCTGGAAACACCATATATTTT.

J is TRBJ1-2 and V is TRBV27, with no clear D. Germline V CDR1 and CDR2: MNHEY, SMNVEV (reference sequence). The CDR3 is 13 residues long. Trimming shortened V by 6 bases and J by 5 bases, and 13 bases separated the two germline ends. CDR3 DNA: TGTGCCAGCAGCCCCGAGGGCCCTTATGGCTACACCTTC. Protein sequence: CASSPEGPYGYTF.

V is TRBV4-3 and J is TRBJ2-2; TRBD1 aligns across 7 bases. Germline CDR1 and CDR2: LGHNA and YSLEER. Unmatched junction bases numbered 13, after V lost 1 base and J lost 8 bases. The CDR3 contains 17 residues. The CDR3 protein is CASSQAVKRQGVGELFF. The CDR3 DNA is TGCGCCAGCAGCCAAGCAGTGAAGAGACAGGGAGTGGGGGAGCTGTTTTTT.

The CDR3 DNA reads TGTGCCAGCAGCCCAACACGAACCTCCTATAATTCACCCCTCCACTTT. As protein: CASSPTRTSYNSPLHF. V gene TRBV3-1 (or the pseudogene TRBV3-2) combines with J gene TRBJ1-6; D gene ambiguous. CDR3 length: 16 amino acids. Germline CDR1 reads LGHDT; CDR2 reads YNNKEL (reference sequence). V was pared by 4 bases and J by 0 bases, with 10 bases between.

V and J are TRBV9 and TRBJ2-5; 10 bases map to TRBD1. There are 16 residues in the CDR3. The J segment lost 4 bases and the V segment lost 4 bases, leaving 10 bases of the junction unmatched. Germline V lookup: CDR1 SGDLS, CDR2 YYNGEE. The CDR3 DNA reads TGTGCCAGCAGCCCGGGACAGGGGAACCTTTTAGAGACCCAGTACTTC. Its translation is CASSPGQGNLLETQYF.

This clone was recorded once. The gene calls are TRBV6-5 and TRBJ2-3, with 10 bases aligning to TRBD2. CDR1 is MNHEY and CDR2 is SVGAGI in the germline V gene. This CDR3 is 16 amino acids long. J lost 0 bases, V lost 4 bases, and 4 bases had no gene match. CDR3 DNA sequence: TGTGCCAGCAGTTTAGCGGGGGGCGGGAGCACAGATACGCAGTATTTT. It is translated as CASSLAGGGSTDTQYF.

The chain has TRBV5-1 and TRBJ2-3, with TRBD2 matching over 12 bases. The CDR3 has 17 amino acids. Germline V gene lookup returns CDR1 SGHRS and CDR2 YFSETQ. V shed 3 bases, J shed 4 bases, and the junction held 9 bases outside the gene matches. In DNA form, the CDR3 reads TGCGCCAGCAGCTCAAGGACTAGCGGGGAGAGGTCAGATACGCAGTATTTT. It is translated as CASSSRTSGERSDTQYF.

The chain has TRBV10-3 and TRBJ2-5; 14 nucleotides match TRBD2. The CDR3 sequence is 17 residues long. J lost 2 bases, V lost 10 bases, and 12 bases had no gene match. Germline V gives CDR1 ENHRY, CDR2 SYGVKD. The CDR3 DNA reads TGTGCCAACACTCAGGGACTAGCGGGAGAAAAGCAAGAGACCCAGTACTTC. Translating it yields CANTQGLAGEKQETQYF.

V and J are TRBV6-2 or TRBV6-3 and TRBJ1-4, with D perhaps TRBD1 (6 bases). The CDR3 is 15 residues long. Germline CDR1 is MNHEY and CDR2 is SVGEGT. V lost 2 bases and J lost 7, with 14 bases in between. The CDR3 sequence is CASSYGQGTGEKLFF. CDR3 nucleotide sequence: TGTGCCAGCAGTTACGGGCAGGGGACCGGTGAAAAACTGTTTTTT.

This chain uses TRBV19 with TRBJ2-3; 9 bases are shared with TRBD2. The CDR3 is 15 amino acids. CDR1 is LNHDA and CDR2 is SQIVND in the germline V gene (reference sequence). The junction had 9 bases not matched to a gene; V was cut back by 6 bases and J by 5 bases. For the CDR3, the DNA is TGTGCCAGTAGCACCGGGACTAGCAGGGTAGATACGCAGTATTTT. Translated: CASSTGTSRVDTQYF. The entire variable domain, with the rest obtained from reference TRBV19 and TRBJ2-3, is as follows: DGGITQSPKYLFRKEGQNVTLSCEQNLNHDAMYWYRQDPGQGLRLIYYSQIVNDFQKGDIAEGYSVSREKKESFPLTVTSAQKNPTAFYLCASSTGTSRVDTQYFGPGTRLTVL.

The chain links TRBV6-5 to TRBJ2-1; TRBD2 matches 7 bases. Germline V gives CDR1 MNHEY, CDR2 SVGAGI. The CDR3 has 16 amino acids. Germline trimming cut 4 bases from V and 5 bases from J; bases unmatched to any gene: 11. In nucleotides, the CDR3 is TGTGCCAGCAGTTCGGAATGGCGGGGGATCAACAATGAGCAGTTCTTC. Its translation is CASSSEWRGINNEQFF.

This chain uses TRBV5-1 with TRBJ1-5; 12 bases align to TRBD1. The CDR3 is 16 amino acids. Germline lookup yields CDR1 SGHRS and CDR2 YFSETQ. J was trimmed by 2 bases and V by 4 bases; bases with no gene match: 4. The CDR3 protein is CASSPGTGGGNQPQHF. The CDR3 DNA is TGCGCCAGCAGCCCCGGGACAGGGGGCGGCAATCAGCCCCAGCATTTT.

V and J are TRBV3-1 (or the pseudogene TRBV3-2) and TRBJ2-1; D call uncertain. Trimming cost V 2 bases and J 4 bases, with 15 bases left between them. Germline values: CDR1 LGHDT, CDR2 YNNKEL (reference sequence). CDR3 size: 16 residues. In DNA form, the CDR3 reads TGTGCCAGCAGCCAATCGTCAGGCCGGCCTTACAATGAGCAGTTCTTC. Encoded protein: CASSQSSGRPYNEQFF.

This chain links TRBV19 with TRBJ2-4, with 7 bases fitting TRBD1. The V gene's germline CDR1 is LNHDA and CDR2 SQIVND (reference sequence). J lost 5 bases, V lost 6 bases, and 4 bases had no gene match. The CDR3 is made up of 13 amino acids. The CDR3 DNA follows: TGTGCCAGTAGGGCCGGGACAGAAAACATTCAGTACTTC. It codes for CASRAGTENIQYF.

CDR3 region: CAWSGQAGPLNTEAFF. In DNA form, the CDR3 reads TGTGCCTGGAGTGGCCAGGCGGGCCCCTTGAACACTGAAGCTTTCTTT. This chain connects TRBV30 to TRBJ1-1; D gene ambiguous. Germline CDR1 is GTSNPN and CDR2 is SVGIG (reference sequence). V was clipped by 1 base and J by 0 bases, with 15 bases between them. The CDR3 loop spans 16 amino acids.

The V call is TRBV4-3, the J call TRBJ1-2; D is possibly TRBD1 (5 bases). The V end was cut by 1 base, the J end by 8 bases, with 14 bases between. Per germline, CDR1 LGHNA and CDR2 YSLEER. The length of the CDR3 is 14 residues. CDR3 in amino acids: CASSQGNRLEGYTF. The CDR3 nucleotides read TGCGCCAGCAGCCAAGGGAACAGGTTGGAGGGCTACACCTTC.

The V gene is TRBV2, the J gene TRBJ2-2; TRBD1 aligns across 10 bases. The CDR3 has 15 residues. CDR1 is SNHLY and CDR2 is FYNNEI in the germline V gene. Losses at the gene ends were 0 bases for V and 7 bases for J; bases not matched to a gene: 2. CDR3 bases: TGTGCCAGCAGTGAAGCTGGACAGGGGGTCGGGGAGCTGTTTTTT. Protein: CASSEAGQGVGELFF.

The chain employs TRBV9 and TRBJ2-3; tentatively, D is TRBD2 (5 bases). With 3 bases removed from V and 2 bases from J, the gap between germline ends came to 13 bases. In germline, CDR1 is SGDLS, CDR2 YYNGEE. The CDR3 spans 15 residues. The CDR3 protein is CASSERGAHTDTQYF. The CDR3 region has the DNA TGTGCCAGCAGCGAACGGGGTGCACACACAGATACGCAGTATTTT.

V and J are TRBV11-2 and TRBJ2-1; TRBD2 aligns across 8 bases. Trimming cost V 1 base and J 5 bases; bases outside gene matches: 10. CDR1 SGHAT and CDR2 FQNNGV come from the germline V gene. The CDR3 length is 17 residues. CDR3 in DNA: TGTGCCAGCAGCTTAGTTTTCCCGGGGGGGAGGGACAATGAGCAGTTCTTC. It codes for CASSLVFPGGRDNEQFF.